The rows below give T cell receptor beta chains drawn from one sample of a study of OX40 agonist ivuxolimab in advanced cancers. The method was immunoSEQ multiplex PCR; TCRdb's version includes in-frame clones alone and lacks a portion of them. The sample contains about 85,000 clones, approximately 86% of which appear only once. Sequences were derived from CD4+ or CD8+ T cells sorted from blood, sampled in a trial of the OX40 agonist ivuxolimab. The receptors shown here come from an adult with an advanced solid tumor such as melanoma, head and neck, liver or kidney cancer. CDR3s include the opening cysteine and the closing phenylalanine or tryptophan. D genes are given only for firm matches. Only part of the rows carry a size: once, few, many, or a class if the clone is expanded.

TRBJ2-1	TRBV10-3	TRBD2	.	TGTGCCATCAGCGGGGGACTAGCGGAAAACAATGAGCAGTTCTTC	CAISGGLAENNEQFF
TRBJ1-1	TRBV9	.	few	TGTGCCAGCAGCGTCGCCTCGGGTCGGGCTTTCTTT	CASSVASGRAFF
TRBJ1-1	TRBV19	.	.	TGTGCCAGTAGTACGGGGGGGGCTCCTGAAGCTTTCTTT	CASSTGGAPEAFF
TRBJ2-2	TRBV7-9	.	.	TGTGCCAGCGCCTGGTCAGGGAACACCGGGGAGCTGTTTTTT	CASAWSGNTGELFF
TRBJ2-4	TRBV7-2	.	few	TGTGCCAGCAGTCTTATACAGCAGGCGCTAGCCAAAAACATTCAGTACTTC	CASSLIQQALAKNIQYF
TRBJ2-3	TRBV5-1	TRBD1	.	TGCGCCAGCAGCCTCCCCGGGACAGGGCGGACAGATACGCAGTATTTT	CASSLPGTGRTDTQYF
TRBJ2-1	TRBV5-1	.	.	TGCGCCAGCAGCTTGGAGGGACCATTTCGCTACAATGAGCAGTTCTTC	CASSLEGPFRYNEQFF
TRBJ1-2	TRBV18	TRBD1	.	TGTGCCAGCTCACTCACCGGGACAGGAATTCAGGGCAACTATGGCTACACCTTC	CASSLTGTGIQGNYGYTF
TRBJ1-3	TRBV28	.	once	TGTGCCAGCAGTCCAACAGGGTTCATGGTCGGAAACACCATATATTTT	CASSPTGFMVGNTIYF
TRBJ2-5	TRBV30	.	.	TGTGCCTGGAGTCCGCCGCCGGGACGCAAGACCCAGTACTTC	CAWSPPPGRKTQYF
TRBJ1-6	TRBV15	.	.	TGTGCCACCAGCAGAGGAGGGGCCCGGTCGCCCCTCCACTTT	CATSRGGARSPLHF
TRBJ2-7	TRBV7-9	.	many	TGTGCCAGCAGCCCACGGACCGGGGAGCAGTACTTC	CASSPRTGEQYF
TRBJ2-7	TRBV6-1	TRBD1	few	TGTGCCAGCACCACTGGACAGGGGGGCTACGAGCAGTACTTC	CASTTGQGGYEQYF
TRBJ2-3	TRBV28	.	.	TGTGCCAGCAGTTTGTTATGGCTTGTCGGTCTGAGCACAGATACGCAGTATTTT	CASSLLWLVGLSTDTQYF
TRBJ2-2	TRBV19	.	.	TGTGCCAGTAGTATCCGGGACGGGGAGCTGTTTTTT	CASSIRDGELFF
TRBJ1-1	TRBV7-8	TRBD1	.	TGTGCCAGCAGCCCCAGGGGGCGCGCCACTGAAGCTTTCTTT	CASSPRGRATEAFF
TRBJ1-1	TRBV2	.	.	TGTGCCAGCAGCGGGGACGACCTCTCCTCCGAAGCTTTCTTT	CASSGDDLSSEAFF
TRBJ2-5	TRBV5-4	.	.	TGTGCCAGCAGCTTTACAGGGCAAGAGACCCAGTACTTC	CASSFTGQETQYF
TRBJ2-1	TRBV27	TRBD2	.	TGTGCCAGCAGCCGAATTGGGGAGGGTATCTACAATGAGCAGTTCTTC	CASSRIGEGIYNEQFF
TRBJ2-1	TRBV28	.	.	TGTGCCAGCAGTTTATGGGAGCGAGTCAATGAGCAGTTCTTC	CASSLWERVNEQFF
TRBJ2-1	TRBV27	.	.	TGTGCCAGCAGTTTCCTTTCCAGGAGTGAGCAGTTCTTC	CASSFLSRSEQFF
TRBJ2-3	TRBV7-6	TRBD2	.	TGTGCCAGCAGCCCACGGACTAGCGGGGTCACAGATACGCAGTATTTT	CASSPRTSGVTDTQYF
TRBJ1-1	TRBV4-3	.	.	TGCGCCAGCAGCCAAGATTACCCAGGGGACTACACTGAAGCTTTCTTT	CASSQDYPGDYTEAFF
TRBJ2-2	TRBV2	.	.	TGTGCCAGCATCCTAGGGGCAGACACCACCGGGGAGCTGTTTTTT	CASILGADTTGELFF
TRBJ2-7	TRBV11-2	.	.	TGTGCCAGCAGCTCCGACATCATCTACGAGCAGTACTTC	CASSSDIIYEQYF
TRBJ2-3	TRBV6-5	TRBD1	.	TGTGCCAGCAGACAGGGGTCAGATACGCAGTATTTT	CASRQGSDTQYF
TRBJ2-2	TRBV19	.	.	TGTGCCAGTAGTATTGGGCTGTTTAACACCGGGGAGCTGTTTTTT	CASSIGLFNTGELFF
TRBJ2-1	TRBV10-3	.	.	TGTGCCATCAGTGCCAAAGGCGGGATGCCTTCCTACAATGAGCAGTTCTTC	CAISAKGGMPSYNEQFF
TRBJ2-7	TRBV11-2	.	.	TGTGCCAGCAGCTTCCGGGACAATACCTACGAGCAGTACTTC	CASSFRDNTYEQYF
TRBJ2-7	TRBV10-2	TRBD1	few	TGCGCCAGCAGTGAGCCCTCGAGACCAGGACAGGGGGCCTCCTACGAGCAGTACTTC	CASSEPSRPGQGASYEQYF
TRBJ1-2	TRBV29-1	.	.	TGCAGCGTTGAAGTAGGCAGAAGGAACTATGGCTACACCTTC	CSVEVGRRNYGYTF
TRBJ1-1	TRBV11-2	.	.	TGTGCCAGCAGCTTAAGATTGGGGAGGAGCACTGAAGCTTTCTTT	CASSLRLGRSTEAFF
TRBJ2-7	TRBV5-1	TRBD1	.	TGCGCCAGCAGGCCAAGAACCGGGACAGGGGGCGACGAGCAGTACTTC	CASRPRTGTGGDEQYF
TRBJ2-7	TRBV28	.	.	TGTGCCAGCAGACTACCACAGGGCGAGCAGTACTTC	CASRLPQGEQYF
TRBJ2-2	TRBV7-9	TRBD1	.	TGTGCCAGCAGCGGGGGCGGACAGGGTGGAACCGGGGAGCTGTTTTTT	CASSGGGQGGTGELFF
TRBJ2-3	TRBV5-1	TRBD1	.	TGCGCCAGCAGCCTCGAGGACAGGGCGCAGTATTTT	CASSLEDRAQYF
TRBJ2-2	TRBV7-9	.	.	TGTGCCAGCAGCTTAGATGGGTTAAGCACCGGGGAGCTGTTTTTT	CASSLDGLSTGELFF
TRBJ2-3	TRBV4-3	.	once	TGCGCCAGCAGCCAAGGGGTTAGGGCCAGCGCAAAAGATACGCAGTATTTT	CASSQGVRASAKDTQYF
TRBJ2-7	TRBV5-6	.	.	TGTGCCAGCAGCATCGGACCTCTGGGCCCCGAGCAGTACTTC	CASSIGPLGPEQYF
TRBJ2-3	TRBV25-1	.	.	TGTGCCAGCAGTGAATTGGCTGAAACAGATACGCAGTATTTT	CASSELAETDTQYF
TRBJ1-3	TRBV5-1	TRBD1	.	TGCGCCAGCAGTGGACAGGGGGCTGACACCATATATTTT	CASSGQGADTIYF
TRBJ2-5	TRBV4-3	TRBD2	.	TGCGCCAGCAGCAACACGGGCCGACTAGCGGGGAGCCAAGAGACCCAGTACTTC	CASSNTGRLAGSQETQYF
TRBJ1-1	TRBV6-5	.	.	TGTGCCAGCAGTTACCAGTCAGTTATGAACACTGAAGCTTTCTTT	CASSYQSVMNTEAFF
TRBJ1-4	TRBV18	TRBD1	.	TGTGCCAGCTCACCGGGAACAGGGGATGAAAAACTGTTTTTT	CASSPGTGDEKLFF
TRBJ2-3	TRBV11-1	.	.	TGTGCCAGCAGCGTGGACAGAGGGTCCCGCACAGATACGCAGTATTTT	CASSVDRGSRTDTQYF
TRBJ1-1	TRBV9	TRBD1	.	TGTGCCAGCAGCATTCGGACAGGGGAGAACACTGAAGCTTTCTTT	CASSIRTGENTEAFF
TRBJ2-6	TRBV6-1	.	few	TGTGCCAGCGGTCCCGGGCCTGGGGCCAACGTCCTGACTTTC	CASGPGPGANVLTF
TRBJ2-2	TRBV5-6	.	.	TGTGCCAGCAGCTTGGTTGCGGCCGGGGAGCTGTTTTTT	CASSLVAAGELFF
TRBJ2-3	TRBV5-6	.	.	TGTGCCAGCAGCTTGCAAGCCGGGGGAGCTTGGGGTACGCAGTATTTT	CASSLQAGGAWGTQYF
TRBJ1-1	TRBV28	.	once	TGTGCCAGCCGACCCACAGGGATGAACACTGAAGCTTTCTTT	CASRPTGMNTEAFF
TRBJ2-7	TRBV11-3	TRBD2	.	TGTGCCACCCGGGAGGGGTCCTACGAGCAGTACTTC	CATREGSYEQYF
TRBJ2-1	TRBV10-3	TRBD1	.	TGTGCCACCGGGACAGCCCAGAGCTCCTACAATGAGCAGTTCTTC	CATGTAQSSYNEQFF
TRBJ1-1	TRBV5-4	TRBD1	.	TGTGCCAGCAGCCAGGGACAGGGGATGACTGAAGCTTTCTTT	CASSQGQGMTEAFF
TRBJ1-4	TRBV28	.	.	TGTGCCAGCAGTGGACATTCAACTAATGAAAAACTGTTTTTT	CASSGHSTNEKLFF